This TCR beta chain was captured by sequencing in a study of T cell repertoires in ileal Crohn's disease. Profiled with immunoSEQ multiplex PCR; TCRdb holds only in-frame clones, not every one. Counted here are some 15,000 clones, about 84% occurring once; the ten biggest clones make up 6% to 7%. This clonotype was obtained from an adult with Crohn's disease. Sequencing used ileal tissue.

In nucleotides, the CDR3 is TGTGCAAGTCGCTTAGCAGGACAGGTTGGGGAGCCACCCCTCCACTTT. It is translated as CASRLAGQVGEPPLHF. The V gene is TRBV12-2, the J gene TRBJ1-6; TRBD1 is the table's D call and was not checked against the DNA. TRBV12-2 represents a pseudogene. The CDR3 totals 16 residues.